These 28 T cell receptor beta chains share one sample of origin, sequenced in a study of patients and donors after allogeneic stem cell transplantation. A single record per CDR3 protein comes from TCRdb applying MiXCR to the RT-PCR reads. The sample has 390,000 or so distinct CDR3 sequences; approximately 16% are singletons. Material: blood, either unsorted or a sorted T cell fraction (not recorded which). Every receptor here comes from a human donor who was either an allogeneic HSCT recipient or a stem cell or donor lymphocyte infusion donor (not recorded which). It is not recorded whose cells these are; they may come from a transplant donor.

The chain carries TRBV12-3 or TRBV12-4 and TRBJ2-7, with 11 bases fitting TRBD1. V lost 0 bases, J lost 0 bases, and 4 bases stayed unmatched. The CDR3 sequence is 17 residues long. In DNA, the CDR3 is TGTGCCAGCAGTTTAGCGCTGGGACAGGGGGTCTCCTACGAGCAGTACTTC. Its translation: CASSLALGQGVSYEQYF.

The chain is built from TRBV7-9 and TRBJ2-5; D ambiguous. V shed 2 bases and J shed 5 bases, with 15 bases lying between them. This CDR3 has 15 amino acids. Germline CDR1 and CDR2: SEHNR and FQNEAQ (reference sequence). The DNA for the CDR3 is TGTGCCAGCAGCTTAAGACCAGATGGGCGGGAGACCCAGTACTTC. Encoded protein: CASSLRPDGRETQYF.

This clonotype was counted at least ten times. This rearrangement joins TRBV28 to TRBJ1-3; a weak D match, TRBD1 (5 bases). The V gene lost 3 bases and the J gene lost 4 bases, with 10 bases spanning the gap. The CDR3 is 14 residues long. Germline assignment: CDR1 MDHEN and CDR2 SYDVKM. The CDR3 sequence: CASSFSGYGNTIYF. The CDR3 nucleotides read TGTGCCAGCAGTTTCTCAGGGTACGGAAACACCATATATTTT.

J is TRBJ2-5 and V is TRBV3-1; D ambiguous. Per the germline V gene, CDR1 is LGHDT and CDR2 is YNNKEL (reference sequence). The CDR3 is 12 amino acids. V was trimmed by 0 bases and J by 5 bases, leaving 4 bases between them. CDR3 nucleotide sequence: TGTGCCAGCAGCCAAGATTCGGAGACCCAGTACTTC. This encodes CASSQDSETQYF.

The CDR3 region is CASSPEGQRNTEAFF. CDR3 DNA: TGCGCCAGCAGCCCAGAAGGACAGAGGAACACTGAAGCTTTCTTT. The V call is TRBV4-1, the J call TRBJ1-1; possibly TRBD1 for D (6 bases). This CDR3 is built from 15 residues. The germline V gene has CDR1 MGHRA and CDR2 YSYEKL. V lost 4 bases and J 1 base, leaving 13 bases between the germline ends.

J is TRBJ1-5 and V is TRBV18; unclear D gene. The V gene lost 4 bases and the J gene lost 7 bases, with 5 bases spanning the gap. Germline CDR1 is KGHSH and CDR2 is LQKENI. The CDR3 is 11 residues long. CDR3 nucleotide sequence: TGTGCCAGCTCACAGGGACAGCCCCAGCATTTT. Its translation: CASSQGQPQHF.

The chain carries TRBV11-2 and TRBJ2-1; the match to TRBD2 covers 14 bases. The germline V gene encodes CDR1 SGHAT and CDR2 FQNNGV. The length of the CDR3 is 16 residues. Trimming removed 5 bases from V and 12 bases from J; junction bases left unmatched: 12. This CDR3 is CASSRPGTSGSLGQFF. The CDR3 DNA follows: TGTGCCAGCAGCCGACCGGGGACTAGCGGGAGTCTTGGGCAGTTCTTC.

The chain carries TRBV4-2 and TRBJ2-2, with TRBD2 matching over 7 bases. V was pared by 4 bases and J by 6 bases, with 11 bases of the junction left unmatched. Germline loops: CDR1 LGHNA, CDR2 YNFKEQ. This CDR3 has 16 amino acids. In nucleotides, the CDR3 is TGTGCCAGCAGCCCCCTAGGGAACCGGGAGGCCGGGGAGCTGTTTTTT. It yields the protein CASSPLGNREAGELFF.

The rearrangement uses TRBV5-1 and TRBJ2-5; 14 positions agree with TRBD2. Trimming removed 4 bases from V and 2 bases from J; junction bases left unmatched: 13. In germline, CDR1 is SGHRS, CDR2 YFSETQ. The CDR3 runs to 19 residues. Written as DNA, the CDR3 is TGCGCCAGCAGCCCCCGGACTAGCGGGAGGTCCGACGTTCAAGAGACCCAGTACTTC. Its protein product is CASSPRTSGRSDVQETQYF.

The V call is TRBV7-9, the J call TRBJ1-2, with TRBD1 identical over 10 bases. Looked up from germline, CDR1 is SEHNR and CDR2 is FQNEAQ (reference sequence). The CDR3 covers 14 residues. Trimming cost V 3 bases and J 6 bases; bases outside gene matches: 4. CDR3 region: CASSFPDRGNGYTF. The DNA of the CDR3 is TGTGCCAGCAGCTTCCCGGACAGGGGGAATGGCTACACCTTC.

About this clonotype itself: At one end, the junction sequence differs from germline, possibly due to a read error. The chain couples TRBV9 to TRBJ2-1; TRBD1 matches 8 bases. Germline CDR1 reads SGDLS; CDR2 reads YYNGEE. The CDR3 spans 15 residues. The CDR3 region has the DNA TGTGCCACCAGCGAACAGGGGGAAGCCTACAATGAGCAGTTCTTC. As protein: CATSEQGEAYNEQFF. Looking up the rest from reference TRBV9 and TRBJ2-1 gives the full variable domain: DSGVTQTPKHLITATGQRVTLRCSPRSGDLSVYWYQQSLDQGLQFLIQYYNGEERAKGNILERFSAQQFPDLHSELNLSSLELGDSALYFCATSEQGEAYNEQFFGPGTRLTVL.

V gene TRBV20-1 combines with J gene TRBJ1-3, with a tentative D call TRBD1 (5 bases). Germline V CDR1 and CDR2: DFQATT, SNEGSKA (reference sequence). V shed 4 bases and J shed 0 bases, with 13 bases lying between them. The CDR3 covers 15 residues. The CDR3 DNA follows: TGCAGTGCTATAAACAGGCGCAGCTCTGGAAACACCATATATTTT. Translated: CSAINRRSSGNTIYF.

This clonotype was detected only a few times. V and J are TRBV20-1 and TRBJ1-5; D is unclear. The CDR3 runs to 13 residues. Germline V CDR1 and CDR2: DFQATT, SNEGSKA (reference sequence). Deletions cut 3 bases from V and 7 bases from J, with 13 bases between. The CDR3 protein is CSASEGSRQPQHF. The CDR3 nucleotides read TGCAGTGCTAGCGAAGGGAGCCGGCAGCCCCAGCATTTT.

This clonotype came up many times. DNA for the CDR3: TGCGCCAGCAGCCAAGGACGGGGGACAAATTTAGGGCAGTACTTC. Its translation: CASSQGRGTNLGQYF. The chain is built from TRBV4-1 and TRBJ2-7; D may be TRBD1 or TRBD2 (6 bases each). Germline V gives CDR1 MGHRA, CDR2 YSYEKL. This CDR3 comprises 15 residues. V was clipped by 1 base and J by 9 bases, with 19 bases between them.

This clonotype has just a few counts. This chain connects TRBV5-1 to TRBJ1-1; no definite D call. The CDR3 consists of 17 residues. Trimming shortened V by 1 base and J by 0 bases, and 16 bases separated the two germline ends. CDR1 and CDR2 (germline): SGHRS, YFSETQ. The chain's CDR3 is CASSLPRSGFMNTEAFF. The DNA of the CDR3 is TGCGCCAGCAGCTTGCCACGGAGCGGATTCATGAACACTGAAGCTTTCTTT.

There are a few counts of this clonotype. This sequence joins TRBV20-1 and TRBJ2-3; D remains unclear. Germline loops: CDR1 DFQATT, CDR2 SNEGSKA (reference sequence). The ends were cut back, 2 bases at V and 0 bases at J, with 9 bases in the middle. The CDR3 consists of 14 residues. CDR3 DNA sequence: TGCAGTGCTAGACCTGGGGTTAGCACAGATACGCAGTATTTT. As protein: CSARPGVSTDTQYF.

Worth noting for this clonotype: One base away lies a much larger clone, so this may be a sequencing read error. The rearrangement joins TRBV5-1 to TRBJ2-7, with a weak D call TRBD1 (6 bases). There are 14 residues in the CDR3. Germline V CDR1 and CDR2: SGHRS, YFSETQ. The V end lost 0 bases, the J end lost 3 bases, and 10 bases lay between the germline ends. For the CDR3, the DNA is TGCGCCAGCAGCTTGGGACAGGTGGGCTACGAGCAGTACTTC. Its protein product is CASSLGQVGYEQYF.

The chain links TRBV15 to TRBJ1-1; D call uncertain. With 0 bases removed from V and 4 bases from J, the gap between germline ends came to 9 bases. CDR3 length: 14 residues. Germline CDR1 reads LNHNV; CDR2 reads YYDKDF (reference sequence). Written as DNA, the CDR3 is TGTGCCACCAGCAGAGATCTAAGGAGCACTGAAGCTTTCTTT. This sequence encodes CATSRDLRSTEAFF.

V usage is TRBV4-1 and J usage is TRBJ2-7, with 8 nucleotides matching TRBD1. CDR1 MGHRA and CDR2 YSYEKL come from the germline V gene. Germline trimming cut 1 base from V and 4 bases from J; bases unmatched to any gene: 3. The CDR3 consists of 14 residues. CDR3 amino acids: CASSQAQGGYEQYF. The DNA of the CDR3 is TGCGCCAGCAGCCAAGCACAGGGGGGTTACGAGCAGTACTTC.

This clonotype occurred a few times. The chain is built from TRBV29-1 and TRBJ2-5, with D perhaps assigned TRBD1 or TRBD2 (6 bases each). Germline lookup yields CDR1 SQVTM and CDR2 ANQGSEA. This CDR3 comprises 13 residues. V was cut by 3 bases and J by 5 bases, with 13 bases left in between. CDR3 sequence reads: CSVDWGAGETQYF. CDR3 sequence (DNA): TGCAGCGTTGATTGGGGGGCAGGGGAGACCCAGTACTTC.

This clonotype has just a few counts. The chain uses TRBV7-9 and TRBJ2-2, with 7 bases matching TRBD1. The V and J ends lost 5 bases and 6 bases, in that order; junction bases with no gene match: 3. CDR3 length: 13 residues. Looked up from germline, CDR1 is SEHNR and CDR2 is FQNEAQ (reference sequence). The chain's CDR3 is CASSRTGPGELFF. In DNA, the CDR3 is TGTGCCAGCAGCCGGACAGGCCCCGGGGAGCTGTTTTTT. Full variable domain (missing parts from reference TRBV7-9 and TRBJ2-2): DTGVSQNPRHKITKRGQNVTFRCDPISEHNRLYWYRQTLGQGPEFLTYFQNEAQLEKSRLLSDRFSAERPKGSFSTLEIQRTEQGDSAMYLCASSRTGPGELFFGEGSRLTVL.

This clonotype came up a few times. CDR3 region: CASSQDWEQFF. CDR3 coding DNA: TGTGCCAGCAGCCAGGACTGGGAGCAGTTCTTC. The chain recombines TRBV5-6 with TRBJ2-1; tentatively, D is TRBD2 (5 bases). The germline V gene has CDR1 SGHDT and CDR2 YYEEEE. The ends were cut back, 4 bases at V and 10 bases at J, with 9 bases in the middle. This CDR3 is built from 11 residues.

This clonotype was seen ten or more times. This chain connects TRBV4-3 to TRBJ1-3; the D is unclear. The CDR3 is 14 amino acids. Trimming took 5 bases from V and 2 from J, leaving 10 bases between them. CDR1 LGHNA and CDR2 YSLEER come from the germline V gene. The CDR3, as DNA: TGCGCCAGCAGCTCGCAGATGACTGGAAACACCATATATTTT. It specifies CASSSQMTGNTIYF.

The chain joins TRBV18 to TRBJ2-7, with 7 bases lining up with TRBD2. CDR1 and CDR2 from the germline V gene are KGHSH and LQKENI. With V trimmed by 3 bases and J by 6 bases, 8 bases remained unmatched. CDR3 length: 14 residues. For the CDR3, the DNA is TGTGCCAGCTCACCGTTGGGAGGGGAAGGCGAGCAGTACTTC. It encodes CASSPLGGEGEQYF.

CDR3 DNA sequence: TGTGCCAGCAGTTTAGAGTTCCGGAACGGGGGACCCTACAATGAGCAGTTCTTC. Its translation is CASSLEFRNGGPYNEQFF. The rearrangement joins TRBV12-3 or TRBV12-4 to TRBJ2-1; weak D call: TRBD2 (6 bases). The CDR3 extends over 18 amino acids. V was pared by 1 base and J by 2 bases, with 18 bases between.

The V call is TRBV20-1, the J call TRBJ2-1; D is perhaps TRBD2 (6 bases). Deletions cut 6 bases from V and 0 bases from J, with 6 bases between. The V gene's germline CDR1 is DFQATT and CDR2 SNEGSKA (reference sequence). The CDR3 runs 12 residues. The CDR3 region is CSAGSSYNEQFF. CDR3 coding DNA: TGCAGTGCCGGGAGCTCCTACAATGAGCAGTTCTTC.

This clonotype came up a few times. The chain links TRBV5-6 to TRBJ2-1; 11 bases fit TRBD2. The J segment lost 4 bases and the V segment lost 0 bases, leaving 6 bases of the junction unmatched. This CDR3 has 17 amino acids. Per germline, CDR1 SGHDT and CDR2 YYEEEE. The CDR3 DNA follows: TGTGCCAGCAGCTTGGGGACTAGCGGGCCACTTTACAATGAGCAGTTCTTC. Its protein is CASSLGTSGPLYNEQFF.

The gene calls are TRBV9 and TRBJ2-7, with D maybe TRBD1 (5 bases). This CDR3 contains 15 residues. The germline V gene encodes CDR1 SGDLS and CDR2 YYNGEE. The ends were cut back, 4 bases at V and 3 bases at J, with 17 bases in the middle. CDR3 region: CASSPEIQVNYEQYF. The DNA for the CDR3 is TGTGCCAGCAGCCCGGAGATACAGGTAAACTACGAGCAGTACTTC.